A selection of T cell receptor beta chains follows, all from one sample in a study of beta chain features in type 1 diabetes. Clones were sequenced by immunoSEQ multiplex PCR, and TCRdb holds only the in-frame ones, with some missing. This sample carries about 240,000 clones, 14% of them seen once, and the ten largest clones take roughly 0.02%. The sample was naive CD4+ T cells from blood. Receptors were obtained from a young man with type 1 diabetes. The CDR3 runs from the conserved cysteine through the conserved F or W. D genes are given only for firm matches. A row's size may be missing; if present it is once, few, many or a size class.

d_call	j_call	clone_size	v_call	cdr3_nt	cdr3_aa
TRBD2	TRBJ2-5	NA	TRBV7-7	TGTGCTAGCAGCTTGGGTAGCGGGGGTCGTCAAGAGACCCAGTACTTC	CASSLGSGGRQETQYF
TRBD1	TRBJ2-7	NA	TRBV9	TGTGCCAGCAGCGCAGACAGGGCGCCCTTCGAGCAGTACTTC	CASSADRAPFEQYF
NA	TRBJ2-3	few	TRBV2	TGTGCCAGCAGTGGTGGTAGTTCCGTGACAGATACGCAGTATTTT	CASSGGSSVTDTQYF
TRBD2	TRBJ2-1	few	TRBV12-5	TGTGCTAGTGGTTTGGTAGCCGGGAGGCCGATCTACAATGAGCAGTTCTTC	CASGLVAGRPIYNEQFF
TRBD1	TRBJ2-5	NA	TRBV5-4	TGTGCCAGCTGGGGACAGGGGGCCGAGACCCAGTACTTC	CASWGQGAETQYF
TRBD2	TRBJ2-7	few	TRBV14	TGTGCCCATTGGAAAGGAGACCCTAGCGGGAGGAGCGAGCAGTACTTC	CAHWKGDPSGRSEQYF
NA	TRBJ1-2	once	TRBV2	TGTGCCAGCAGTGCCGAGTCCTATGGCTACACCTTC	CASSAESYGYTF
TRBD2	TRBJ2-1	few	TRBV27	TGTGCCAGCGGTCTAGCGGGATCCTACAATGAGCAGTTCTTC	CASGLAGSYNEQFF
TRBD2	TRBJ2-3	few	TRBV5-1	TGCGCCAGCACGGGGGGGAAAGATACGCAGTATTTT	CASTGGKDTQYF
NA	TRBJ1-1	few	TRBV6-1	TGTGCCAGCAGCCCGTTGTACACTGAAGCTTTCTTT	CASSPLYTEAFF
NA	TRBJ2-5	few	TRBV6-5	TGTGCCAGCAGGCGGGGAGAGACCCAGTACTTC	CASRRGETQYF
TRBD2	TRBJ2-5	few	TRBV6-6	TGTGCCAGCAGTTACCAAGCGGGAGCTAGCCAAGAGACCCAGTACTTC	CASSYQAGASQETQYF
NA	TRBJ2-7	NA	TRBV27	TGTGCCAGCAGGGTTAGGGGAGGTTCCTACGAGCAGTACTTC	CASRVRGGSYEQYF
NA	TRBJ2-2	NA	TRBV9	TGTGCCAGCAGCGTATCAGTTAACACCGGGGAGCTGTTTTTT	CASSVSVNTGELFF
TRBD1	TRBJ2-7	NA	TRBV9	TGTGCCAGCAGCGCTCAACCCGGGACAGGGTCCGAGCAGTACTTC	CASSAQPGTGSEQYF
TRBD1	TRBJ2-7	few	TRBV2	TGTGCCAGCAGTGAAGAGGGGACAGGACCCCGTTACTTC	CASSEEGTGPRYF
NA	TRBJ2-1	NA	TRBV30	TGTGCCTGGTCCTCCACACAGGGCAATGAGCAGTTCTTC	CAWSSTQGNEQFF
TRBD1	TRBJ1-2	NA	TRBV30	TGTGCCTTTGCCGGGACAGGGAGATATGGCTACACCTTC	CAFAGTGRYGYTF
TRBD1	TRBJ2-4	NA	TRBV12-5	TGTGCTAGTGGTTTTACTTCTGGACAGGTTCAGTACTTC	CASGFTSGQVQYF
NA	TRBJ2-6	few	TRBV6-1	TGTGCCAGCACGGGGTCTGATGGGGCCAACGTCCTGACTTTC	CASTGSDGANVLTF
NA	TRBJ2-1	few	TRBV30	TGTGCCTGGAACTGGGCCCAAATAGACAATGAGCAGTTCTTC	CAWNWAQIDNEQFF
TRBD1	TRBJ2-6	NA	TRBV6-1	TGTGCCAGCAGTGAAGTTCTGACAGGGGTCCCTGGGGCCAACGTCCTGACTTTC	CASSEVLTGVPGANVLTF
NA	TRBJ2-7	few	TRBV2	TGTGCCAGCAGTGTGGGGGCAGGGAGCCACGAGCAGTACTTC	CASSVGAGSHEQYF
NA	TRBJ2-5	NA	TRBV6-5	TGTGCCAGCACCTGGCGGGAGACCCAGTACTTC	CASTWRETQYF